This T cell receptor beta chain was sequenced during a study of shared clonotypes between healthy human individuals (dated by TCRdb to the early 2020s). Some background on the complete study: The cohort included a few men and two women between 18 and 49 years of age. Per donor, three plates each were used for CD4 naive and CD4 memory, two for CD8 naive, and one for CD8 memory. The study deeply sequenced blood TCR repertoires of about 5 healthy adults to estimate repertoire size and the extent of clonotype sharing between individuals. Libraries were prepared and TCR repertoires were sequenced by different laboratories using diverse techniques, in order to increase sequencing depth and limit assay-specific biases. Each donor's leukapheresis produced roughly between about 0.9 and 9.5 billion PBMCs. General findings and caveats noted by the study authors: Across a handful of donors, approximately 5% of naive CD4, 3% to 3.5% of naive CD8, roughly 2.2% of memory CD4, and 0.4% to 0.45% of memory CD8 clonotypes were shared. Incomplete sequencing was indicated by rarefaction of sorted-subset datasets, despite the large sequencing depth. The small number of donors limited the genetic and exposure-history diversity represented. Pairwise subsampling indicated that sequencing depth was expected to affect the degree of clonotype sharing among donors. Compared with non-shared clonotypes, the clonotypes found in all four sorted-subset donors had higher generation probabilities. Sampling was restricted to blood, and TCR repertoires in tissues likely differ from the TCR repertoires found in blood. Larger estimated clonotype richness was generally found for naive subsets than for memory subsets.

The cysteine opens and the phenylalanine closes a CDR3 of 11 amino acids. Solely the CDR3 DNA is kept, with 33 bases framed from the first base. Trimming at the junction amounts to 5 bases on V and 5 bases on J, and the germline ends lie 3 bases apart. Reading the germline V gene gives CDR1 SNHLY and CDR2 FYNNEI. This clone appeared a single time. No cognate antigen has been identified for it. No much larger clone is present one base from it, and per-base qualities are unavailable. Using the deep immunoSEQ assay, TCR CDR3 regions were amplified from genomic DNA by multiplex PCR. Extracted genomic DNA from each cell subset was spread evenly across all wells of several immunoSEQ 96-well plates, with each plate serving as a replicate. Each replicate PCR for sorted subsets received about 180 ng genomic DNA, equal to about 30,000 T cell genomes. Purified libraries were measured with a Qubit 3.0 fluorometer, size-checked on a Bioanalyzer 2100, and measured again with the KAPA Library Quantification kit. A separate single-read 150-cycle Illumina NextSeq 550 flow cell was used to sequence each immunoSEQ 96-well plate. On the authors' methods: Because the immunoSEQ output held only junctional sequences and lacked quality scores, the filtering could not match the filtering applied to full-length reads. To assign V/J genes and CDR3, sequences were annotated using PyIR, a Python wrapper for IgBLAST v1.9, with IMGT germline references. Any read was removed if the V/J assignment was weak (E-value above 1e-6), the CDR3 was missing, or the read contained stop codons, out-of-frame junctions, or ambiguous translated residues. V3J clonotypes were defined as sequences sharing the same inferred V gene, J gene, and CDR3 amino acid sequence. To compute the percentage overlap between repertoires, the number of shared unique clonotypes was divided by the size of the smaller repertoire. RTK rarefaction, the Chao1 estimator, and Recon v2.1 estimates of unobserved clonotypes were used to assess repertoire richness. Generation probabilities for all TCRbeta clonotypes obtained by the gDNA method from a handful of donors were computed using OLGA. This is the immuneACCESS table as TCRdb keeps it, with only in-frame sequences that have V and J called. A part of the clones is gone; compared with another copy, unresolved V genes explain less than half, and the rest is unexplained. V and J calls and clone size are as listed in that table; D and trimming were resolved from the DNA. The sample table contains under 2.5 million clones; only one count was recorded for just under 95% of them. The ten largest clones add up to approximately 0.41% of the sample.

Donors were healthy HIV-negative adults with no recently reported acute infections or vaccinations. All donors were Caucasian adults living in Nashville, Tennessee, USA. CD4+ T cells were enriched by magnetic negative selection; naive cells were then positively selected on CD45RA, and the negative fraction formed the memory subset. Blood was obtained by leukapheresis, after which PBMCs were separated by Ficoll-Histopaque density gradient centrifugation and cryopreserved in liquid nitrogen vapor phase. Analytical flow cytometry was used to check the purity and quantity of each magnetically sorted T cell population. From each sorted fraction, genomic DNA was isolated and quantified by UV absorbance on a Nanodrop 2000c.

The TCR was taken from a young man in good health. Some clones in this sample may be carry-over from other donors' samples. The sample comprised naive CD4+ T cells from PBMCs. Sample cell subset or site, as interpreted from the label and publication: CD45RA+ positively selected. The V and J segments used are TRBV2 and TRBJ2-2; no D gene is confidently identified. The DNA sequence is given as TGTGCCAGCAGTCGTACCGGGGAGCTGTTTTTT. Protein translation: CASSRTGELFF.